This T cell receptor beta chain was obtained from a study of OX40 agonist ivuxolimab in advanced cancers. Study-wide background: Prior anti-PD-1, anti-PD-L1 or anti-CTLA-4 therapy did not bar entry, and more than 35% had some. Whole-study findings and limits: Expanded clones were, on average, more numerous in CD8+ T cells than in CD4+. In the 0.1 to 3.0 mg/kg range, CD4+ and CD8+ blood T cells had expanded clonally by week 6.

Patients who had autoimmune disease history or got systemic immunosuppression were left out. Per germline, CDR1 KGHSH and CDR2 LQKENI. V was trimmed by 6 bases and J by 2 bases, leaving 16 bases between them. CDR3 size: 16 residues. TCRdb's copy holds only in-frame clones and misses some; the assay was immunoSEQ multiplex PCR. In the table there are around 60,000 clones, approximately 90% of which are singletons. On this clone: Its target is unknown.

The sequenced sample was CD4+ or CD8+ T cells sorted from blood, obtained in a trial of the OX40 agonist ivuxolimab. The clonotype was recovered from an adult with an advanced solid tumor such as melanoma, head and neck, liver or kidney cancer. The chain joins TRBV18 to TRBJ2-2, with a possible D match to TRBD2 (5 bases). Here the CDR3 reads CASSPGMRANTGELFF. CDR3 nucleotides: TGTGCCAGCTCCCCAGGCATGCGGGCCAACACCGGGGAGCTGTTTTTT.